The next 5 T cell receptor beta chains were all read from a single sample in a study of T cells after yellow fever vaccination. TCRdb analysed the 5' RACE reads with MiXCR anew, one entry per CDR3 protein. The data show about 50,000 distinct CDR3 sequences, 7.4% seen once. Sequences were derived from CD8+ T cells sorted from PBMCs, sampled roughly 14 days after the first yellow fever vaccination. The receptors here all came from a man between 18 and 35 years old who received the YFV17D yellow fever vaccine.

This clonotype was seen only a few times. This chain joins TRBV7-2 and TRBJ2-7, with TRBD1 as a possible D gene (8 bases). The CDR3 sequence is 15 residues long. Germline CDR1 reads SGHTA; CDR2 reads FQGNSA. V was trimmed by 3 bases and J by 2 bases, leaving 14 bases between them. The CDR3 loop reads CASSFQGAGAYEQYV. The CDR3 DNA follows: TGTGCCAGCAGCTTCCAGGGGGCGGGGGCCTACGAGCAGTACGTC.

This clonotype occurred a few times. This sequence joins TRBV27 and TRBJ2-7, with 7 bases that match TRBD2. This CDR3 is built from 13 residues. From germline, CDR1 is MNHEY and CDR2 SMNVEV (reference sequence). The ends lost 4 bases at V and 3 bases at J; junction bases unmatched: 3. As DNA, the CDR3 is TGTGCCAGCAGTTGGGGGACTAACTACGAGCAGTACTTC. Protein: CASSWGTNYEQYF.

As concerns this clonotype: This may stem from a read error, because a much larger clone lies one nucleotide away. This rearrangement joins TRBV9 to TRBJ2-3; weak D call: TRBD2 (5 bases). V was cut by 4 bases and J by 2 bases, with 11 bases left in between. Germline-derived CDR1 and CDR2 are SGDLS and YYNGEE. CDR3 length equals 14 residues. The CDR3 nucleotides read TGTGCCAGCAGCTCGGACGGGGTCACAGATACGCAGTATTTT. This translates into CASSSDGVTDTQYF.

There are many counts of this clonotype. The rearrangement joins TRBV20-1 to TRBJ2-7; D is perhaps TRBD1 (5 bases). Germline V gene data show CDR1 as DFQATT and CDR2 as SNEGSKA (reference sequence). This CDR3 spans 13 amino acids. V lost 1 base, J lost 2 bases, and 9 bases lay in between. The CDR3 DNA reads TGCAGTGCTAGAGCCAGGGAAACCTACGAGCAGTACTTC. Protein sequence: CSARARETYEQYF.

The V call is TRBV10-3, the J call TRBJ1-2, with TRBD1 matching over 8 bases. Germline CDR1 is ENHRY and CDR2 is SYGVKD. With V trimmed by 5 bases and J by 3 bases, 29 bases remained unmatched. The CDR3 length is 22 residues. CDR3 protein: CAISPPDRETNYGYTSYYGYTF. CDR3 DNA: TGTGCCATCAGTCCTCCGGACAGGGAGACTAACTATGGCTACACCTCTTACTATGGCTACACCTTC.